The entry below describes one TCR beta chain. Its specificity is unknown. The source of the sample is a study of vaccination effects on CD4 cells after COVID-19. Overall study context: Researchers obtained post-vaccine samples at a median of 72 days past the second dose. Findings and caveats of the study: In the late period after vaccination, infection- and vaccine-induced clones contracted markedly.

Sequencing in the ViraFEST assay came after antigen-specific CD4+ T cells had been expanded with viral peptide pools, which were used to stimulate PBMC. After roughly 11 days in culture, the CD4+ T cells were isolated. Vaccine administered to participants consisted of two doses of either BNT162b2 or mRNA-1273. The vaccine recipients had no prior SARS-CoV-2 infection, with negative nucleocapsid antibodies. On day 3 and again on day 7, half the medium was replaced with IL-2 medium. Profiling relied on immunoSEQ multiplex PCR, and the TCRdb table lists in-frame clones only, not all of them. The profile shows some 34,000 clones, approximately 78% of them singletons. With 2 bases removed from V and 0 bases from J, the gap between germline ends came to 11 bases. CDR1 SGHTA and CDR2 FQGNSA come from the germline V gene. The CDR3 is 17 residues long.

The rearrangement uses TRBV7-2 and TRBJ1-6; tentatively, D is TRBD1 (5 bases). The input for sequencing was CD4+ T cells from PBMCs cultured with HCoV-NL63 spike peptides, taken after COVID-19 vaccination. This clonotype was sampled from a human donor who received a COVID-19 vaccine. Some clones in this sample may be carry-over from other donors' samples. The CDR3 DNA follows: TGTGCCAGCAGCTTAAGGGGTCTGAGCTCCTATAATTCACCCCTCCACTTT. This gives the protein CASSLRGLSSYNSPLHF.